This T cell receptor (beta chain) is from a study of Tregs in tolerant kidney transplant recipients. General observations from the study: Expanding Tregs on activated donor B cells appeared to best identify donor-specific TCRbeta clones. This study did not directly address biological reproducibility. Few patients were studied, so findings need validation in larger groups.

Points on this clone: What it recognizes is unknown.

TCRdb keeps only in-frame clones here, not all; method: immunoSEQ multiplex PCR. The table records tens of thousands of clones, 90% to 95% of them present only once. Unstimulated Tregs (CD4+CD25+CD127-) and CD4+CD25- non-Tregs were sorted from PBMCs. Sequenced sample: CD8+ T cells from blood. This clonotype originated in a human donor in good health.

The CDR3 loop reads CASSLEDREGYGYTF. The CDR3 nucleotides are TGTGCCAGCAGCTTAGAGGACAGGGAGGGCTATGGCTACACCTTC. The chain uses TRBV7-9 and TRBJ1-2; 8 bases align to TRBD1. Trimming cost V 1 base and J 4 bases; bases outside gene matches: 5. Per germline, CDR1 SEHNR and CDR2 FQNEAQ (reference sequence). This CDR3 has 15 amino acids.